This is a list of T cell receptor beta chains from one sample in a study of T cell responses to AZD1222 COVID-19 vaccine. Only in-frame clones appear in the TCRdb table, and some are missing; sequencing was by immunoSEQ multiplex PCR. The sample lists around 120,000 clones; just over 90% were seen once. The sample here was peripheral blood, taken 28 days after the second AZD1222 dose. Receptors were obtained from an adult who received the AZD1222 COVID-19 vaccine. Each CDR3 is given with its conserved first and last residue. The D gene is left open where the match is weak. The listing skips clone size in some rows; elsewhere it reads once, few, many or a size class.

CDR3 DNA: TGTGCCACCAGTGATTTAGGGACAGCCCATCAGCCCCAGCATTTT
CDR3 protein: CATSDLGTAHQPQHF
D gene: TRBD1
clone size: few
V gene: TRBV24-1
J gene: TRBJ1-5

CDR3 DNA: TGTGCCAGCCGCGGACAGACTGATCAGCCCCAGCATTTT
CDR3 protein: CASRGQTDQPQHF
D gene: -
clone size: -
V gene: TRBV25-1
J gene: TRBJ1-5

CDR3 DNA: TGTGCCAGCAGTTTATCGGCGGAGAGTGGCAATCAGCCCCAGCATTTT
CDR3 protein: CASSLSAESGNQPQHF
D gene: -
clone size: -
V gene: TRBV27
J gene: TRBJ1-5

CDR3 DNA: TGCAGCGCCCGGACCCCTGGGCAGGAGACCCAGTACTTC
CDR3 protein: CSARTPGQETQYF
D gene: -
clone size: -
V gene: TRBV29-1
J gene: TRBJ2-5

CDR3 DNA: TGCGCCAGCAGACAGACAGGGGCGAACACTGAAGCTTTCTTT
CDR3 protein: CASRQTGANTEAFF
D gene: TRBD1
clone size: -
V gene: TRBV5-1
J gene: TRBJ1-1

CDR3 DNA: TGTGCCACTATGGCGACCGGGACTAGCGTCCACAATGAGCAGTTCTTC
CDR3 protein: CATMATGTSVHNEQFF
D gene: TRBD2
clone size: -
V gene: TRBV6-6
J gene: TRBJ2-1

CDR3 DNA: TGTGCCAGCAGCTTAGTGAGCAGACAAGAGACCCAGTACTTC
CDR3 protein: CASSLVSRQETQYF
D gene: -
clone size: once
V gene: TRBV7-9
J gene: TRBJ2-5

CDR3 DNA: TGTGCCAGCAGCTTAGATTCTAGAACTGAAGCTTTCTTT
CDR3 protein: CASSLDSRTEAFF
D gene: -
clone size: -
V gene: TRBV11-2
J gene: TRBJ1-1

CDR3 DNA: TGTGCCAGTAGGACAGGGTCGAACACCGGGGAGCTGTTTTTT
CDR3 protein: CASRTGSNTGELFF
D gene: TRBD1
clone size: -
V gene: TRBV19
J gene: TRBJ2-2

CDR3 DNA: TGTGCCAGCAGTTACGGAACAGGTCCGGTCTACAATGAGCAGTTCTTC
CDR3 protein: CASSYGTGPVYNEQFF
D gene: -
clone size: -
V gene: TRBV6-2/TRBV6-3
J gene: TRBJ2-1

CDR3 DNA: TGTGCCAGCAGCTTGGTCGGCCCGAACACTGAAGCTTTCTTT
CDR3 protein: CASSLVGPNTEAFF
D gene: -
clone size: -
V gene: TRBV5-8
J gene: TRBJ1-1